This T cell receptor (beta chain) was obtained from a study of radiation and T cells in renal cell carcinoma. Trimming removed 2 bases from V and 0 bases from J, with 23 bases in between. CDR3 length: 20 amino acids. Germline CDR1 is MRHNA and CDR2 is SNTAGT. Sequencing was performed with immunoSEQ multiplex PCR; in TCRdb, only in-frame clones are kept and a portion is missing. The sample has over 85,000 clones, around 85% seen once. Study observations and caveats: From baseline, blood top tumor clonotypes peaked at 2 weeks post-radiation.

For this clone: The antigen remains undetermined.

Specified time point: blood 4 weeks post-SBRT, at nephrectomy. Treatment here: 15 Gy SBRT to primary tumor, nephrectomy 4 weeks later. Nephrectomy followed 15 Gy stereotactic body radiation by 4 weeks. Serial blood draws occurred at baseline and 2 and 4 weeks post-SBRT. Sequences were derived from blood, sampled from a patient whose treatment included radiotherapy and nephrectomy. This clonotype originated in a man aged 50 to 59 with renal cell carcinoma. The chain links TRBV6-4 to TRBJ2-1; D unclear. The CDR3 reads CASSDRATSGQLGSYNEQFF. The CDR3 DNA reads TGTGCCAGCAGTGACCGGGCCACCTCGGGCCAGCTGGGCTCCTACAATGAGCAGTTCTTC.